The entry that follows covers one TCR beta chain sequence. No antigen is known for it. This CDR3 contains 15 residues. Per the germline V gene, CDR1 is SEHNR and CDR2 is FQNEAQ (reference sequence). V gave up 1 base and J gave up 2 bases, with 10 bases separating them. The data were obtained in a study of siplizumab effects on memory and regulatory T cells. Produced via immunoSEQ multiplex PCR; TCRdb's table is partial and in-frame only. In the table there are tens of thousands of clones, 88% of which are singletons. Study outcomes and limitations: Alloreactive sequences whose origin lay in unstimulated CD4+ memory cells were significantly reduced by siplizumab.

Source material: Tregs sorted from blood. The V gene is TRBV7-9, the J gene TRBJ2-3; D is possibly TRBD2 (6 bases). The sequence came from a human donor in good health. The chain's CDR3 is CASSLGLVPTDTQYF. The CDR3 DNA follows: TGTGCCAGCAGCTTAGGACTAGTTCCCACAGATACGCAGTATTTT. The complete variable domain, with remaining parts taken from reference TRBV7-9 and TRBJ2-3, reads DTGVSQNPRHKITKRGQNVTFRCDPISEHNRLYWYRQTLGQGPEFLTYFQNEAQLEKSRLLSDRFSAERPKGSFSTLEIQRTEQGDSAMYLCASSLGLVPTDTQYFGPGTRLTVL.